The clone carrying this T cell receptor (beta chain) was observed a handful of times. Antigen specificity is unknown. The sample comes from a study of T cell repertoires in cytomegalovirus infection. One entry per CDR3 protein, called by TCRdb with MiXCR from the reads. The sample contains approximately 730,000 distinct CDR3 sequences, 29% of which appear only once. After removal of 6 bases from V and 7 bases from J, the junction contained 11 bases not matched to a gene. Germline V CDR1 and CDR2: MNHEY, SMNVEV (reference sequence). This CDR3 spans 15 amino acids. Study-wide points: Identification of carriers of CMV plus the relevant HLA was achieved through cumulative public TCR beta family frequency. HLA-C-restricted CMV-specific TCR beta clonotypes were dominant in the ex vivo response.

The specimen comprised cultured CD8+ T cells from PBMCs, sampled from culture after CMV antigen stimulation. The chain uses TRBV27 and TRBJ2-1; 8 bases are shared with TRBD2. The sequence came from a human donor in good health (CMV status not recorded). Some clones in this sample may be carry-over from other donors' samples. CDR3 in amino acids: CASRNGGAGWNEQFF. The CDR3 DNA reads TGTGCCAGCAGGAACGGGGGGGCAGGTTGGAATGAGCAGTTCTTC.